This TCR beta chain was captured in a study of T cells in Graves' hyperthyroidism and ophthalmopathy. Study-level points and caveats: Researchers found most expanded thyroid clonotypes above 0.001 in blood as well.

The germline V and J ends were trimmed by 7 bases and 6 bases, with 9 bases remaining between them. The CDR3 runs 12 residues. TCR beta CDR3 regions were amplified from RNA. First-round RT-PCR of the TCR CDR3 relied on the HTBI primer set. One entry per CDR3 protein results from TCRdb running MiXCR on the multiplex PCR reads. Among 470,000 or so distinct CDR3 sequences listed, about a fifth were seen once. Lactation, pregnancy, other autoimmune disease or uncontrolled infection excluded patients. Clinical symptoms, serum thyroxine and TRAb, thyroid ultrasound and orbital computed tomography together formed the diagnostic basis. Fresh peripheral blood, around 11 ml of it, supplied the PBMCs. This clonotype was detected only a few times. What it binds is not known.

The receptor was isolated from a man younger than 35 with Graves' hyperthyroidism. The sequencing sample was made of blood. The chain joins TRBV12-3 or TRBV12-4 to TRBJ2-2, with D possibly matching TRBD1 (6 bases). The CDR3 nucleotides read TGTGCCAGCATTACAGGGTCCGGGGAGCTGTTTTTT. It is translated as CASITGSGELFF.